These 27 T cell receptor beta chains were sequenced from one sample in a study of human T cells and chemical hapten exposure. Indicated time point: patch test 2, 6 weeks after DPC sensitization. Treatment here: therapeutic diphenylcyclopropenone sensitization with weekly scalp DPC. TCRdb independently ran MiXCR on the RACE reads; one entry per CDR3 protein. The sample gives 85,000 or so distinct CDR3 sequences, roughly 12% of which show up once; 1.6% is in the top ten. Specimen: whole blood, collected in connection with sensitization to the hapten diphenylcyclopropenone (DPC). The receptors stem from a man aged 18 to 30 with alopecia areata. Some clones in this sample may be carry-over from other donors' samples.

The rearrangement uses TRBV27 and TRBJ1-5; maybe TRBD1 (5 bases). The V end was cut by 2 bases, the J end by 6 bases, with 14 bases between. This CDR3 has 15 amino acids. Germline V gives CDR1 MNHEY, CDR2 SMNVEV (reference sequence). CDR3 nucleotides: TGTGCCAGCAGTTTAATCGGGGGTGAAGGTCAGCCCCAGCATTTT. Amino acids: CASSLIGGEGQPQHF.

This chain uses TRBV4-3 with TRBJ2-7, with a possible D match to TRBD1 (6 bases). V was cut by 1 base and J by 0 bases, with 16 bases left in between. Germline V CDR1 and CDR2: LGHNA, YSLEER. CDR3 length: 17 residues. The DNA for the CDR3 is TGCGCCAGCAGCCAAGGCGCCGGGACATCGAGCTCCTACGAGCAGTACTTC. Protein: CASSQGAGTSSSYEQYF.

CDR3: CASSYSLDRDITNYGYTF. The CDR3 DNA sequence: TGTGCCAGCAGTTACTCTCTAGATAGGGACATTACTAACTATGGCTACACCTTC. This chain links TRBV6-6 with TRBJ1-2; D is perhaps TRBD1 (6 bases). Germline V gene lookup returns CDR1 MNHNY and CDR2 SVGAGI (reference sequence). There are 18 residues in the CDR3. V dropped 0 bases and J dropped 0 bases, with 17 bases sitting between them.

This clonotype was counted only a few times. This chain uses TRBV28 with TRBJ1-3, with D perhaps matching TRBD1 (5 bases). V was pared by 2 bases and J by 4 bases, with 12 bases between. The germline gives CDR1 MDHEN, CDR2 SYDVKM. There are 15 residues in the CDR3. The CDR3 region has the DNA TGTGCCAGCAGTTTAGGAGGGGCGGGAGGAAACACCATATATTTT. Translating gives CASSLGGAGGNTIYF.

CDR3 coding DNA: TGTGCCAGCAGCCCCGCTGGACGGTATGAAGCTTTCTTT. It codes for CASSPAGRYEAFF. This chain uses TRBV9 with TRBJ1-1; D unclear. The CDR3 consists of 13 residues. Germline CDR1 SGDLS, CDR2 YYNGEE. V was cut by 4 bases and J by 7 bases, with 14 bases left in between.

This clonotype was seen repeatedly, ten times or more. The CDR3 loop is CAISEGTVNTEAFF. DNA of the CDR3: TGTGCCATCAGTGAAGGGACGGTGAACACTGAAGCTTTCTTT. The chain uses TRBV10-3 and TRBJ1-1; maybe TRBD1 (5 bases). Germline CDR1 is ENHRY and CDR2 is SYGVKD. The CDR3 is 14 amino acids. V lost 3 bases to trimming and J lost 0 bases, with 8 bases between them.

The chain recombines TRBV28 with TRBJ2-5, with D maybe TRBD1 (6 bases). The length of the CDR3 is 14 residues. Germline V CDR1 and CDR2: MDHEN, SYDVKM. V dropped 6 bases and J dropped 5 bases, with 16 bases sitting between them. Written as DNA, the CDR3 is TGTGCCAGCAGCCGTGATACAGGGATGGAGACCCAGTACTTC. It is translated as CASSRDTGMETQYF.

This clonotype was counted many times. V and J are TRBV11-3 and TRBJ2-7; 7 nucleotides match TRBD2. Looked up from germline, CDR1 is SGHNT and CDR2 is YENEEA. The CDR3 is 15 residues long. V lost 1 base, J lost 0 bases, and 3 bases stayed unmatched. The CDR3 spells CASSLAGGPSYEQYV. DNA for the CDR3: TGTGCCAGCAGCTTAGCGGGGGGACCCTCCTACGAGCAGTACGTC.

This chain links TRBV10-3 with TRBJ1-1, with D maybe TRBD1 (5 bases). Germline-derived CDR1 and CDR2 are ENHRY and SYGVKD. This CDR3 spans 11 amino acids. CDR3 loop: CVSQGGPEAFF. CDR3 bases: TGTGTTAGTCAGGGCGGACCTGAAGCTTTCTTT.

This clonotype was seen ten or more times. The CDR3 nucleotides read TGTGCCAGCAGTTACTCGAAGAACGGTGCGGGGACCCAGTACTTC. The encoded protein is CASSYSKNGAGTQYF. This chain connects TRBV6-5 to TRBJ2-5; D is perhaps TRBD2 (5 bases). CDR3 length equals 15 residues. Per the germline V gene, CDR1 is MNHEY and CDR2 is SVGAGI. With 0 bases removed from V and 7 bases from J, the gap between germline ends came to 15 bases.

The table lists this clonotype with a few counts. The chain has TRBV20-1 and TRBJ2-1; D may be TRBD1 (5 bases). Trimming took off 0 bases at V and 5 bases at J, with 17 bases between the two ends. This CDR3 has 16 residues. The germline gives CDR1 DFQATT, CDR2 SNEGSKA (reference sequence). CDR3 protein: CSARDISQGKNNEQFF. The CDR3 nucleotides read TGCAGTGCTAGAGATATCAGCCAGGGAAAGAACAATGAGCAGTTCTTC.

This clonotype has a count of ten or more. V usage is TRBV28 and J usage is TRBJ1-1; tentatively, D is TRBD1 (6 bases). V shed 3 bases and J shed 4 bases, with 9 bases lying between them. The CDR3 consists of 13 residues. From germline, CDR1 is MDHEN and CDR2 SYDVKM. The CDR3 DNA sequence: TGTGCCAGCAGTTTTACAGGGAGCACTGAAGCTTTCTTT. This encodes CASSFTGSTEAFF.

This clonotype was observed a few times. The rearrangement joins TRBV19 to TRBJ1-5; perhaps TRBD1 as D (5 bases). Germline V gene lookup returns CDR1 LNHDA and CDR2 SQIVND (reference sequence). The CDR3 has 15 residues. With 3 bases removed from V and 5 bases from J, the gap between germline ends came to 14 bases. CDR3 amino acids: CASSIEGVGDQPQHF. In nucleotides, the CDR3 is TGTGCCAGTAGTATCGAAGGGGTTGGAGATCAGCCCCAGCATTTT.

This clonotype was detected only a few times. The V call is TRBV18, the J call TRBJ1-2; weak D call: TRBD1 (5 bases). Germline V gives CDR1 KGHSH, CDR2 LQKENI. The V end was cut by 6 bases, the J end by 13 bases, with 21 bases between. The CDR3 contains 13 residues. The CDR3 loop is CASSEQADGGGTF. The CDR3 coding sequence is TGTGCCAGCTCCGAACAGGCGGACGGGGGAGGCACCTTC.

The V and J genes are TRBV7-9 and TRBJ1-6; 11 bases align to TRBD1. With 4 bases clipped from V and 9 bases from J, the junction kept 5 bases outside the gene matches. Germline CDR1 is SEHNR and CDR2 is FQNEAQ (reference sequence). The CDR3 is made up of 15 amino acids. The CDR3 DNA is TGTGCCAGCAGCTGGGGACAGGGGGTTTTTTCACCCCTCCACTTT. As protein: CASSWGQGVFSPLHF. Complete variable domain (other parts from reference TRBV7-9 and TRBJ1-6): DTGVSQNPRHKITKRGQNVTFRCDPISEHNRLYWYRQTLGQGPEFLTYFQNEAQLEKSRLLSDRFSAERPKGSFSTLEIQRTEQGDSAMYLCASSWGQGVFSPLHFGNGTRLTVT.

This clonotype was seen a handful of times. The V gene is TRBV29-1, the J gene TRBJ2-2, with D possibly matching TRBD2 (5 bases). Germline assignment: CDR1 SQVTM and CDR2 ANQGSEA. This CDR3 has 16 residues. V lost 4 bases and J lost 3, with 18 bases in between. CDR3: CSVVFWSRGDTGELFF. In DNA form, the CDR3 reads TGCAGCGTTGTCTTTTGGTCTCGGGGAGACACCGGGGAGCTGTTTTTT.

V gene TRBV5-6 combines with J gene TRBJ2-3; D might be TRBD1 or TRBD2, each matching 5 bases. Germline V gene sequence: CDR1 SGHDT, CDR2 YYEEEE. V lost 2 bases to trimming and J lost 2 bases, with 12 bases between them. The CDR3 sequence is 15 residues long. CDR3 amino acids: CASSLVGEFTDTQYF. CDR3 in DNA: TGTGCCAGCAGCTTAGTAGGGGAGTTCACAGATACGCAGTATTTT.

This chain joins TRBV15 and TRBJ1-5; no definite D call. The CDR3 consists of 12 residues. The V end lost 1 base, the J end lost 9 bases, and 7 bases lay between the germline ends. The germline gives CDR1 LNHNV, CDR2 YYDKDF (reference sequence). In DNA form, the CDR3 reads TGTGCCACCAGCAGAGGAGTAGGGCCCCAGCATTTT. Protein sequence: CATSRGVGPQHF.

The V gene is TRBV6-2 or TRBV6-3, the J gene TRBJ2-1, with D tentatively TRBD1 or TRBD2 (6 bases each). Germline assignment: CDR1 MNHEY and CDR2 SVGEGT. This CDR3 is 15 amino acids long. V lost 6 bases, J lost 2 bases, and 14 bases lay in between. The CDR3 DNA reads TGTGCCAGCAGGCGGGAACAGGGAGCCTACAATGAGCAGTTCTTC. Translation: CASRREQGAYNEQFF.

This clonotype was seen a few times. This sequence joins TRBV7-3 and TRBJ2-3; TRBD1 aligns across 10 bases. The CDR3 totals 16 residues. After removal of 6 bases from V and 3 bases from J, the junction contained 9 bases not matched to a gene. CDR1 SGHTA and CDR2 FQGTGA come from the germline V gene. The CDR3 nucleotides read TGTGCCAGCAGTTCCGACAGGGGGCGCAGGACAGATACGCAGTATTTT. This gives the protein CASSSDRGRRTDTQYF.

This clonotype appeared a few times. The chain uses TRBV29-1 and TRBJ2-3; 12 bases are shared with TRBD2. Germline trimming cut 6 bases from V and 4 bases from J; bases unmatched to any gene: 5. CDR3 length: 14 residues. Looked up from germline, CDR1 is SQVTM and CDR2 is ANQGSEA. CDR3 bases: TGCAGCGTGAGGACTAGCGGGGTTTCAGATACGCAGTATTTT. The encoded protein is CSVRTSGVSDTQYF.

This chain joins TRBV7-6 and TRBJ2-1; D might be TRBD2 (5 bases). The ends were cut back, 3 bases at V and 7 bases at J, with 10 bases in the middle. From germline, CDR1 is SGHVS and CDR2 FNYEAQ. This CDR3 comprises 13 residues. DNA of the CDR3: TGTGCCAGCAGCTTGGGAGAAGTAAATGAGCAGTTCTTC. Its protein is CASSLGEVNEQFF. Based on the CDR3 plus reference TRBV7-6 and TRBJ2-1, the full variable domain is GAGVSQSPRYKVTKRGQDVALRCDPISGHVSLYWYRQALGQGPEFLTYFNYEAQQDKSGLPNDRFSAERPEGSISTLTIQRTEQRDSAMYRCASSLGEVNEQFFGPGTRLTVL.

This clonotype showed up many times. The V gene is TRBV18, the J gene TRBJ1-2; 8 nucleotides align to TRBD1. The V gene's germline CDR1 is KGHSH and CDR2 LQKENI. J gave up 3 bases and V 6 bases, and 12 bases lay outside the gene matches. The CDR3 sequence is 16 residues long. CDR3 coding DNA: TGTGCCAGCTCGGGCGGACAGGGCCCCGGATACTATGGCTACACCTTC. This encodes CASSGGQGPGYYGYTF.

The gene calls are TRBV4-2 and TRBJ1-1; D gene unclear. Germline V gene lookup returns CDR1 LGHNA and CDR2 YNFKEQ. The ends were cut back, 0 bases at V and 5 bases at J, with 13 bases in the middle. The CDR3 length is 15 residues. CDR3 amino acids: CASSQDSWHGTEAFF. The CDR3 DNA reads TGTGCCAGCAGCCAAGACTCCTGGCATGGAACTGAAGCTTTCTTT.

J is TRBJ2-3 and V is TRBV20-1; a weak D match, TRBD2 (6 bases). The CDR3 extends over 16 amino acids. Trimming took off 3 bases at V and 2 bases at J, with 18 bases between the two ends. CDR1 and CDR2 (germline): DFQATT, SNEGSKA (reference sequence). The CDR3 protein is CSASRRDRDFTDTQYF. CDR3 coding DNA: TGCAGTGCTAGTCGTCGGGACCGGGACTTCACAGATACGCAGTATTTT.

The chain recombines TRBV6-5 with TRBJ1-2; D gene unclear. The CDR3 runs 13 residues. CDR1 MNHEY and CDR2 SVGAGI come from the germline V gene. V was pared by 6 bases and J by 4 bases, with 12 bases between. CDR3: CASRVSVVYGYTF. For the CDR3, the DNA is TGTGCCAGCAGAGTGTCGGTAGTCTATGGCTACACCTTC.

The chain uses TRBV18 and TRBJ2-1; D possibly corresponds to TRBD1 (5 bases). The germline V gene has CDR1 KGHSH and CDR2 LQKENI. The V end was cut by 3 bases, the J end by 12 bases, with 9 bases between. The CDR3 contains 11 residues. CDR3 in DNA: TGTGCCAGCTCACCCAGACAGTGGCAGTTCTTC. It codes for CASSPRQWQFF.